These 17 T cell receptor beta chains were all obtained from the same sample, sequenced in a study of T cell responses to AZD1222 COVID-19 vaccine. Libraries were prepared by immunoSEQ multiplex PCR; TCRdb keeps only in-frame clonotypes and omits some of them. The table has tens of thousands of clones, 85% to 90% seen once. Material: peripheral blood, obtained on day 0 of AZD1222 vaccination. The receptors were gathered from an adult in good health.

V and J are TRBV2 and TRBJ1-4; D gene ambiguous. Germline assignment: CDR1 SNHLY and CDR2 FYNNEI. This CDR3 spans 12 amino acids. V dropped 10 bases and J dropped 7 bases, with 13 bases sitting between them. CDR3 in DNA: TGTGCCAAGAGGGTAGTTGGTGAAAAACTGTTTTTT. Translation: CAKRVVGEKLFF.

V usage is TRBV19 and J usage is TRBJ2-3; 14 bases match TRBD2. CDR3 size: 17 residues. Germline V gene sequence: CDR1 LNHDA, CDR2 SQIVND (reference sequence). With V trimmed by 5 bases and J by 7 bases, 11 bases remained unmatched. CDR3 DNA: TGTGCCAGTAGTGCCAGACTAGCGGGGGGGCTCCCTAATACGCAGTATTTT. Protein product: CASSARLAGGLPNTQYF.

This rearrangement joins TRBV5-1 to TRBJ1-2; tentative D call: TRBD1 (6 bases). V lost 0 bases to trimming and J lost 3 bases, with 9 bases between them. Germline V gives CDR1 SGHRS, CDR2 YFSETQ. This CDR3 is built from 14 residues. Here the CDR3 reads CASSLEGGYYGYTF. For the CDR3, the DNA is TGCGCCAGCAGCTTGGAAGGGGGATACTATGGCTACACCTTC.

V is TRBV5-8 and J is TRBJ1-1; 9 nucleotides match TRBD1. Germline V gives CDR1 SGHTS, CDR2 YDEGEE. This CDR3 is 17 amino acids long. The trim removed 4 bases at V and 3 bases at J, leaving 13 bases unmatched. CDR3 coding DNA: TGTGCCAGCAGCGCCGTCCCGGGACAGGGAGCGGACACTGAAGCTTTCTTT. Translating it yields CASSAVPGQGADTEAFF. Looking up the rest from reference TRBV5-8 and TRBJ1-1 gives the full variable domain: EAGVTQSPTHLIKTRGQQATLRCSPISGHTSVYWYQQALGLGLQFLLWYDEGEERNRGNFPPRFSGRQFPNYSSELNVNALELEDSALYLCASSAVPGQGADTEAFFGQGTRLTVV.

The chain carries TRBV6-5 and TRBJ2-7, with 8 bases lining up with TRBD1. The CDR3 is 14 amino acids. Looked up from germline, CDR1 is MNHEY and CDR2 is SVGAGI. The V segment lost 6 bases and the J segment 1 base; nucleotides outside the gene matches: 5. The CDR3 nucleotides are TGTGCCAGCAGCCGGGACAGGTTGTCCTACGAGCAGTACTTC. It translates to CASSRDRLSYEQYF.

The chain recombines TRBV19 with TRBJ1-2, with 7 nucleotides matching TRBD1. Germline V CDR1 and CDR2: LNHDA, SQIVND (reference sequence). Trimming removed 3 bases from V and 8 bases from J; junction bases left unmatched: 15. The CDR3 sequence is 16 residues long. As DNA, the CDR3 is TGTGCCAGTAGTATTGGGACAGAGAAGGAACTATACGGCTACACCTTC. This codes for CASSIGTEKELYGYTF.

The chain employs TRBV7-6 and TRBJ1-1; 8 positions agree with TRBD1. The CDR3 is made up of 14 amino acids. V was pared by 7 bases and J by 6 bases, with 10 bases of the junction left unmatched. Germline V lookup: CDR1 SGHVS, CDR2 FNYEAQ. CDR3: CASTNTLTGAEAFF. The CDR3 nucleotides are TGTGCCAGCACAAATACCCTGACAGGGGCTGAAGCTTTCTTT.

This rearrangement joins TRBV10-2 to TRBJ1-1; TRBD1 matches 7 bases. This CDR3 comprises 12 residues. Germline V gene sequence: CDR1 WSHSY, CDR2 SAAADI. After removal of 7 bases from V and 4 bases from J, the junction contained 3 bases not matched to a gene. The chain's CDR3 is CASTAGGTEAFF. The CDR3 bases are TGCGCCAGCACCGCAGGGGGCACTGAAGCTTTCTTT.

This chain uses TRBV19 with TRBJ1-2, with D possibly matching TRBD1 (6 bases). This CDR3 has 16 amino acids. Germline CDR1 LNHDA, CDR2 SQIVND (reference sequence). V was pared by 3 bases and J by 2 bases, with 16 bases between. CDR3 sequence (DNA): TGTGCCAGTAGTATCTTTACAGGGACCAAAAACTATGGCTACACCTTC. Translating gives CASSIFTGTKNYGYTF.

The CDR3 DNA sequence: TGCGCCAGCAGCTTATCTTCGGGGGGCTTCGACAATGAGCAGTTCTTC. As protein: CASSLSSGGFDNEQFF. The V call is TRBV5-1, the J call TRBJ2-1; possibly TRBD2 for D (7 bases). V shed 2 bases and J shed 5 bases, with 17 bases lying between them. Germline loops: CDR1 SGHRS, CDR2 YFSETQ. The CDR3 contains 16 residues.

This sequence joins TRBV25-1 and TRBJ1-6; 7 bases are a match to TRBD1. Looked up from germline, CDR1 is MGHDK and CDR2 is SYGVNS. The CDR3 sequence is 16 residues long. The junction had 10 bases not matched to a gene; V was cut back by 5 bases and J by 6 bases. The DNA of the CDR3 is TGTGCCAGCAGTCAAAAAACCGGGACAGCTAATTCACCCCTCCACTTT. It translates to CASSQKTGTANSPLHF.

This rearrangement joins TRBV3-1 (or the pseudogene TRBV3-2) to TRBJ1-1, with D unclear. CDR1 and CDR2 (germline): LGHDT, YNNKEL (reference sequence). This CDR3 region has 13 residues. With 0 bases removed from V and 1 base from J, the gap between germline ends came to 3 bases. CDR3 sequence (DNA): TGTGCCAGCAGCCAAGATGGGAACACTGAAGCTTTCTTT. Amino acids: CASSQDGNTEAFF.

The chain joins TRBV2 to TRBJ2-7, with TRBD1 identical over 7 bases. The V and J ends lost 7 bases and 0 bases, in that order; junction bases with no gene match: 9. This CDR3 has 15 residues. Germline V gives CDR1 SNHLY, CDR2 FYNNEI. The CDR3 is CASNRQGASSYEQYF. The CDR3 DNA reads TGTGCCAGCAACCGACAGGGTGCTAGCTCCTACGAGCAGTACTTC.

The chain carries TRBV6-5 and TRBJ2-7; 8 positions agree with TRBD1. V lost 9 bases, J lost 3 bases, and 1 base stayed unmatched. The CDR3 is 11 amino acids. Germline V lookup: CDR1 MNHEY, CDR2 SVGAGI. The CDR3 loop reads CASGQGYEQYF. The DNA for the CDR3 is TGTGCCAGTGGACAGGGCTACGAGCAGTACTTC.

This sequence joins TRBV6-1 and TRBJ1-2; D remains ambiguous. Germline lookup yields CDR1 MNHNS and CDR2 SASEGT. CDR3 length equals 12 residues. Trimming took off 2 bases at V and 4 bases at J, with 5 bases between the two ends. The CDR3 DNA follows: TGTGCCAGCAGTGAACAGATCTATGGCTACACCTTC. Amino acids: CASSEQIYGYTF.

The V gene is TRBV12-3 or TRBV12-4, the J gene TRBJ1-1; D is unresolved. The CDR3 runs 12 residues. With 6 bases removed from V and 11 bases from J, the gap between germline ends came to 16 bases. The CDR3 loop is CASRDPGRIAFF. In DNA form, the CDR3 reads TGTGCCAGCAGGGACCCCGGTCGGATCGCTTTCTTT.

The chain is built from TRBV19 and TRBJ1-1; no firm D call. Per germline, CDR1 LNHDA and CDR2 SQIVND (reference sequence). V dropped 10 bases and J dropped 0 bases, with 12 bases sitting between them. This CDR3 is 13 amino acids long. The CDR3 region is CAIRGVLNTEAFF. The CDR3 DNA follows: TGTGCCATCCGTGGAGTCCTGAACACTGAAGCTTTCTTT.